The rows below give T cell receptor beta chains drawn from one sample of a study of blood T cell repertoires in COVID-19. The assay was immunoSEQ multiplex PCR, and TCRdb's table has in-frame clones only and misses some. The data hold about 260,000 clones, with 91% observed a single time. The sequencing sample was made of peripheral blood. These receptors came from a person under 35 with COVID-19, enrolled during active disease. Each CDR3 is given with its conserved first and last residue. Fields, in order: clone size, V gene, J gene, D gene, CDR3 DNA, CDR3 protein. D genes are given only for firm matches. Only part of the rows carry a size: once, few, many, or a class if the clone is expanded.

few,TRBV2,TRBJ1-6,TRBD1,TGTGCCAGCAGTGGACAGGGTTATAATTCACCCCTCCACTTT,CASSGQGYNSPLHF
-,TRBV2,TRBJ1-1,-,TGTGCCAGCAGTGCGTCTAACACTGAAGCTTTCTTT,CASSASNTEAFF
-,TRBV7-9,TRBJ2-2,TRBD2,TGTGCCAGCAGCTTAGGTGCGGGAGAGAACACCGGGGAGCTGTTTTTT,CASSLGAGENTGELFF
-,TRBV18,TRBJ1-4,TRBD1,TGTGCCAGCTCACCAAGACAGGGCTCGACTAATGAAAAACTGTTTTTT,CASSPRQGSTNEKLFF
-,TRBV7-2,TRBJ2-1,TRBD2,TGTGCCAGCAGCTTAGATGTGGGAGGGAATGAGCAGTTCTTC,CASSLDVGGNEQFF
-,TRBV6-2/TRBV6-3,TRBJ2-2,TRBD2,TGTGCCAGCTGTTGCCGGGCGGGAGCGAACACCGGGGAGCTGTTTTTT,CASCCRAGANTGELFF
-,TRBV5-8,TRBJ2-4,TRBD1,TGTGCCAGCAGCGAGGGACAGAGGGGGGCCAAAAACATTCAGTACTTC,CASSEGQRGAKNIQYF
-,TRBV19,TRBJ2-1,TRBD2,TGTGCCAGTAGTACCCGGACTAGCGGGTACTACAATGAGCAGTTCTTC,CASSTRTSGYYNEQFF
-,TRBV3-1/TRBV3-2,TRBJ2-1,TRBD2,TGTGCCAGCAGCCAAGAGGGACTAGCAACCTACAATGAGCAGTTCTTC,CASSQEGLATYNEQFF
-,TRBV27,TRBJ2-1,TRBD2,TGTGCCAGCACCCCGGGACTAGCGGGAGCTGTTAATGAGCAGTTCTTC,CASTPGLAGAVNEQFF
once,TRBV19,TRBJ2-4,TRBD1,TGTGCCAGTAGTATCTCAGGGGGCTGGGGGAACATTCAGTACTTC,CASSISGGWGNIQYF
-,TRBV27,TRBJ1-2,-,TGTGCCAGCAGTTTATGGCCGGGGGGTGGCTACACCTTC,CASSLWPGGGYTF
-,TRBV6-2/TRBV6-3,TRBJ2-5,-,TGTGCCAGCAGTTACGCAAGGACAGTGGAGACCCAGTACTTC,CASSYARTVETQYF
-,TRBV5-6,TRBJ2-1,-,TGTGCCAGCAGCGGGGCCGGGACATACAATGAGCAGTTCTTC,CASSGAGTYNEQFF
once,TRBV6-1,TRBJ2-1,-,TGTGCCAGCAGTGAAGAGAGGAGTTTTACCTACAATGAGCAGTTCTTC,CASSEERSFTYNEQFF
-,TRBV2,TRBJ2-1,TRBD2,TGTGCCAGCAGTGAAAGCAGCGGGGGATTCTCCTACAATGAGCAGTTCTTC,CASSESSGGFSYNEQFF
-,TRBV4-1,TRBJ2-2,TRBD2,TGCGCCAGCCACGCCGGGAGCGGGGGTACCGGGGAGCTGTTTTTT,CASHAGSGGTGELFF
-,TRBV24-1,TRBJ2-1,TRBD2,TGTGCCACCAGTGACTCGACTAGCGGGAGAGGTTTCGATGAGCAGTTCTTC,CATSDSTSGRGFDEQFF
-,TRBV27,TRBJ1-6,-,TGTGCCAGCAGTCTCAGGGTTTATTCACCCCTCCACTTT,CASSLRVYSPLHF
-,TRBV5-6,TRBJ2-1,-,TGTGCCAGCAGCTTTTTTACTTCCGGCAATGAGCAGTTCTTC,CASSFFTSGNEQFF
-,TRBV7-9,TRBJ1-2,-,TGTGCCAGCAGCTTAGGGGGCCCGCTGACCAACTATGGCTACACCTTC,CASSLGGPLTNYGYTF
-,TRBV5-1,TRBJ1-4,TRBD1,TGCGCCAGCAGCTTGGAGACAGGGAGTGAAAAACTGTTTTTT,CASSLETGSEKLFF
-,TRBV27,TRBJ2-7,TRBD1,TGTGCCAGCAGTACGCCCGGGACAGGGACCTACGAGCAGTACTTC,CASSTPGTGTYEQYF
-,TRBV5-6,TRBJ2-1,-,TGTGCCAGCAGCTTGGGCATAGATGAGCAGTTCTTC,CASSLGIDEQFF
once,TRBV28,TRBJ1-3,-,TGTGCCAGCACCGACAGTCTCTCTGGAAACACCATATATTTT,CASTDSLSGNTIYF
-,TRBV19,TRBJ1-5,-,TGTGCCAGCGGGTCGGGGAGGGCTCAGCCCCAGCATTTT,CASGSGRAQPQHF
-,TRBV5-6,TRBJ2-2,-,TGTGCCAGCAGCTTTTCTCTTGCGAGCGTGAACACCGGGGAGCTGTTTTTT,CASSFSLASVNTGELFF
-,TRBV18,TRBJ2-7,TRBD2,TGTGCCAGCTCACCCTCTAGCGGGAGGGTTTACGAGCAGTACTTC,CASSPSSGRVYEQYF
-,TRBV4-1,TRBJ1-4,-,TGCGCCAGCAGCCAAGATCTGGAGAGGCCAACTAATGAAAAACTGTTTTTT,CASSQDLERPTNEKLFF